This entry lists 19 T cell receptor beta chains sequenced from one sample in a study of T-cell reconstitution after alpha-beta-depleted transplantation in children. Library preparation (for TCRbeta) was performed with unique molecular identifiers. TCRdb re-derived calls from the PCR reads in MiXCR, one entry per CDR3 protein. This table holds around 960,000 distinct CDR3 sequences, about 29% found once. Sequencing used PBMCs, mostly from graft donor cells, obtained 360 days after TCRalphabeta/CD19-depleted stem cell transplant. The receptors originated from a boy younger than two who had a stem cell transplant for SCID, so the T cells may come from the graft donor.

V usage is TRBV6-5 and J usage is TRBJ2-2; TRBD2 is a possible D gene (5 bases). Trimming removed 1 base from V and 4 bases from J, with 13 bases in between. This CDR3 is built from 16 residues. Germline CDR1 is MNHEY and CDR2 is SVGAGI. CDR3 nucleotides: TGTGCCAGCAGTTACTTGCACCTGGGGAGCACCGGGGAGCTGTTTTTT. Amino acids: CASSYLHLGSTGELFF.

This chain connects TRBV6-4 to TRBJ2-1; 10 nucleotides align to TRBD2. CDR3 length equals 21 residues. V dropped 5 bases and J dropped 4; count of bases not matched to a gene: 23. Germline V gene sequence: CDR1 MRHNA, CDR2 SNTAGT. The CDR3 sequence: CASSHPNPVSSGGYSYNEQFF. CDR3 in DNA: TGTGCCAGCAGTCACCCGAATCCTGTCTCTAGCGGGGGCTACTCTTACAATGAGCAGTTCTTC.

This clonotype showed up just a few times. J is TRBJ1-1 and V is TRBV12-3 or TRBV12-4, with TRBD1 matching over 8 bases. The CDR3 spans 15 residues. V shed 5 bases, J shed 5 bases, and the junction held 10 bases outside the gene matches. CDR3 DNA: TGTGCCAGCAGTCAGACATCAGGGGGCAGGACTGAAGCTTTCTTT. Protein: CASSQTSGGRTEAFF.

The chain's CDR3 is CSASRLAQYNEQFF. CDR3 in DNA: TGCAGTGCTAGTAGGCTAGCCCAATACAATGAGCAGTTCTTC. The V and J genes are TRBV20-1 and TRBJ2-1, with D perhaps matching TRBD2 (5 bases). Trimming took 3 bases from V and 4 from J, leaving 13 bases between them. Germline loops: CDR1 DFQATT, CDR2 SNEGSKA (reference sequence). This CDR3 is 14 amino acids long.

In its sample, this clonotype was seen a few times. The V gene is TRBV28, the J gene TRBJ1-5; tentatively, D is TRBD1 (6 bases). The CDR3 runs 15 residues. V dropped 6 bases and J dropped 0 bases, with 12 bases sitting between them. Germline loops: CDR1 MDHEN, CDR2 SYDVKM. DNA of the CDR3: TGTGCCAGCAGAACACAGGGCCATAGCAATCAGCCCCAGCATTTT. Its protein product is CASRTQGHSNQPQHF.

The chain employs TRBV29-1 and TRBJ1-5; D is undetermined. The CDR3 loop spans 12 amino acids. CDR1 is SQVTM, CDR2 ANQGSEA, per germline. Trimming took 4 bases from V and 5 from J, leaving 9 bases between them. The CDR3 here is CSVVNGDQPQHF. The CDR3 bases are TGCAGCGTTGTAAACGGAGATCAGCCCCAGCATTTT.

The chain employs TRBV6-4 and TRBJ2-7, with D tentatively TRBD1 (5 bases). CDR1 MRHNA and CDR2 SNTAGT come from the germline V gene. The V and J ends lost 8 bases and 4 bases respectively, with 18 bases between them. The length of the CDR3 is 14 residues. The CDR3 here is CASHKGESAYEQYF. CDR3 sequence (DNA): TGTGCCAGCCATAAAGGGGAATCAGCTTACGAGCAGTACTTC.

This clonotype was seen only a few times. The J gene is TRBJ2-1, the V gene TRBV5-1, with TRBD2 as a possible D gene (5 bases). The CDR3 runs 16 residues. The V end was cut by 2 bases, the J end by 0 bases, with 12 bases between. Germline CDR1 is SGHRS and CDR2 is YFSETQ. The CDR3 sequence: CASSFRGSLSYNEQFF. DNA for the CDR3: TGCGCCAGCAGCTTTCGAGGGTCCCTCTCCTACAATGAGCAGTTCTTC.

V is TRBV2 and J is TRBJ2-4, with D tentatively TRBD2 (6 bases). Germline-derived CDR1 and CDR2 are SNHLY and FYNNEI. The CDR3 spans 15 residues. V dropped 6 bases and J dropped 0 bases, with 12 bases sitting between them. CDR3 coding DNA: TGTGCCAGCAGGGAGGAGGGACTAGCCAAAAACATTCAGTACTTC. Translating gives CASREEGLAKNIQYF.

Only a few counts were recorded for this clonotype. The chain carries TRBV20-1 and TRBJ1-5, with 8 bases that match TRBD1. With 3 bases clipped from V and 6 bases from J, the junction kept 10 bases outside the gene matches. The germline CDR1 and CDR2 sequences are DFQATT and SNEGSKA (reference sequence). This CDR3 is built from 15 residues. CDR3 sequence: CSASPGQDPAQPQHF. CDR3 nucleotide sequence: TGCAGTGCTAGCCCGGGACAGGACCCAGCTCAGCCCCAGCATTTT.

This clonotype was seen a handful of times. The CDR3 DNA reads TGCAGCGTTGGGGGGGGCACACCTTTCTACGAGCAGTACTTC. Translation gives CSVGGGTPFYEQYF. V is TRBV29-1 and J is TRBJ2-7, with D possibly TRBD2 on 7 matching bases. The CDR3 loop spans 14 amino acids. V lost 4 bases to trimming and J lost 3 bases, with 16 bases between them. Germline values: CDR1 SQVTM, CDR2 ANQGSEA.

The rearrangement links TRBV4-3 to TRBJ1-3, with unresolved D. Trimming cost V 4 bases and J 0 bases, with 10 bases left between them. This CDR3 comprises 15 residues. Germline CDR1 LGHNA, CDR2 YSLEER. The CDR3 region is CASSRGGSSGNTIYF. CDR3 bases: TGCGCCAGCAGCCGCGGTGGGTCCTCTGGAAACACCATATATTTT.

The table lists this clonotype with a few counts. The V gene is TRBV5-1, the J gene TRBJ2-1, with D perhaps assigned TRBD1 or TRBD2 (5 bases each). In germline, CDR1 is SGHRS, CDR2 YFSETQ. The V and J ends lost 4 bases and 0 bases respectively, with 14 bases between them. This CDR3 has 16 residues. CDR3 in amino acids: CASSGGRGSSYNEQFF. The CDR3 DNA reads TGCGCCAGCAGCGGGGGAAGGGGTAGCTCCTACAATGAGCAGTTCTTC.

This clonotype was picked up one time. The chain links TRBV5-1 to TRBJ1-3, with D perhaps matching TRBD1 (5 bases). The CDR3 extends over 18 amino acids. The V gene lost 3 bases and the J gene lost 0 bases, with 19 bases spanning the gap. Looked up from germline, CDR1 is SGHRS and CDR2 is YFSETQ. CDR3 nucleotides: TGCGCCAGCAGCTCAAGACCCGGGACGGCGAACTCTGGAAACACCATATATTTT. It codes for CASSSRPGTANSGNTIYF.

This chain's CDR3 is CASRSSGGVHNEQFF. CDR3 DNA sequence: TGTGCCAGCAGGTCTAGCGGGGGGGTACACAATGAGCAGTTCTTC. V and J are TRBV12-3 or TRBV12-4 and TRBJ2-1; TRBD2 agrees at 12 bases. The CDR3 is made up of 15 amino acids. Trimming cost V 6 bases and J 5 bases; bases outside gene matches: 5.

This clonotype was picked up a small number of times. CDR3 DNA sequence: TGTGCCAGCAGTTACGTTGATTCACCCCTCCACTTT. As protein: CASSYVDSPLHF. The V gene is TRBV6-5, the J gene TRBJ1-6; D unclear. This CDR3 is 12 amino acids long. Trimming stripped 2 bases from V and 8 bases from J, with 4 bases between. The germline gives CDR1 MNHEY, CDR2 SVGAGI.

The CDR3 region has the DNA TGCAGTGCCAGACGAATTCTATGGCGGGGGGACCTCAATGAGCAGTTCTTC. Translating gives CSARRILWRGDLNEQFF. The J gene is TRBJ2-1, the V gene TRBV20-1, with 8 bases aligning to TRBD2. The V gene's germline CDR1 is DFQATT and CDR2 SNEGSKA (reference sequence). V gave up 6 bases and J gave up 6 bases; unmatched junction bases: 19. The CDR3 contains 17 residues.

There are a few counts of this clonotype. The V gene is TRBV3-1, the J gene TRBJ2-1, with TRBD1 identical over 8 bases. Germline V gene data show CDR1 as LGHDT and CDR2 as YNNKEL (reference sequence). This CDR3 is built from 17 residues. Trimming cost V 1 base and J 6 bases; bases outside gene matches: 11. Here the CDR3 DNA reads TGTGCCAGCAGCCAAGCTCTCCGGGACAGGCCCATCAATGAGCAGTTCTTC. This sequence encodes CASSQALRDRPINEQFF.

The DNA for the CDR3 is TGTGCCAGCAGCGTAGGGACACCAGGCGCCTACGAGCAGTACTTC. Translating it yields CASSVGTPGAYEQYF. The chain employs TRBV9 and TRBJ2-7, with TRBD1 as a possible D gene (5 bases). CDR1 is SGDLS, CDR2 YYNGEE, per germline. Trimming removed 0 bases from V and 2 bases from J, with 12 bases in between. The CDR3 is made up of 15 amino acids. The entire variable domain, with the rest obtained from reference TRBV9 and TRBJ2-7, is as follows: DSGVTQTPKHLITATGQRVTLRCSPRSGDLSVYWYQQSLDQGLQFLIQYYNGEERAKGNILERFSAQQFPDLHSELNLSSLELGDSALYFCASSVGTPGAYEQYFGPGTRLTVT.